The following is a TCR beta chain sequence with its context. TCRdb reprocessed the 5' RACE reads with MiXCR, giving one entry per CDR3 protein. The sample lists tens of thousands of distinct CDR3 sequences, about a sixth occurring once. The germline gives CDR1 SGHNT, CDR2 YENEEA. J was trimmed by 2 bases and V by 4 bases; bases with no gene match: 6. The CDR3 extends over 15 amino acids. This entry is derived from a study of T cells of healthy individuals. This chain joins TRBV11-3 and TRBJ2-3, with 7 bases that match TRBD2. The receptor's source is a human donor in good health. The CDR3 DNA sequence: TGTGCCAGCAGCTCGCGGGAGAAGGACACAGATACGCAGTATTTT. Residues: CASSSREKDTDTQYF.